This T cell receptor (beta chain) derives from a study of blood T cell repertoires in COVID-19. Clones were read by immunoSEQ multiplex PCR, and TCRdb kept only the in-frame ones, dropping some. The sample has 84,000 or so clones, roughly 78% seen once; the top ten hold 15% to 20%. Germline V gene sequence: CDR1 LNHNV, CDR2 YYDKDF (reference sequence). The V end was cut by 0 bases, the J end by 9 bases, with 18 bases between. The CDR3 loop spans 17 amino acids. This rearrangement joins TRBV15 to TRBJ1-6, with D possibly matching TRBD1 (5 bases). Input material: peripheral blood. This clonotype originated in an elderly woman with acute or convalescent COVID-19. The CDR3 here is CATSRDPRVGSSSPLHF. For the CDR3, the DNA is TGTGCCACCAGCAGAGACCCCAGGGTGGGATCTAGTTCACCCCTCCACTTT.